The 6 T cell receptor beta chains below all came from one sample that was sequenced in a study of T-cell memory formation after mild COVID-19. Each CDR3 protein is one row after TCRdb ran MiXCR on the 5' RACE reads. The sample holds roughly 410,000 distinct CDR3 sequences, less than 25% seen once. What was sequenced was PBMCs or a T cell subset sorted from them (not recorded which). These receptors all stem from an adult woman who had mild COVID-19 (a few samples of this study predate the infection). Cell type and time point are not known.

In its sample, this clonotype was seen a few times. The chain carries TRBV6-6 and TRBJ1-1, with D hard to call. Germline V lookup: CDR1 MNHNY, CDR2 SVGAGI (reference sequence). CDR3 length: 15 amino acids. The ends were cut back, 5 bases at V and 1 base at J, with 14 bases in the middle. CDR3 region: CASSAPTARNTEAFF. DNA for the CDR3: TGTGCCAGCAGTGCGCCCACGGCTAGGAACACTGAAGCTTTCTTT.

The chain has TRBV6-2 or TRBV6-3 and TRBJ2-7, with D possibly matching TRBD1 (6 bases). The CDR3 runs to 14 residues. V was pared by 7 bases and J by 0 bases, with 13 bases between. Germline V gene data show CDR1 as MNHEY and CDR2 as SVGEGT. For the CDR3, the DNA is TGTGCCAGCACCGTGGGACACAACTCCTACGAGCAGTACTTC. Translating it yields CASTVGHNSYEQYF.

The table lists this clonotype with a few counts. The chain employs TRBV5-1 and TRBJ2-5; TRBD2 matches 8 bases. The V gene end was trimmed by 4 bases and the J gene end by 5 bases; junction bases not matched to a gene: 10. Per germline, CDR1 SGHRS and CDR2 YFSETQ. The CDR3 runs 15 residues. The CDR3 region is CASSDSGDIRETQYF. The CDR3 coding sequence is TGCGCCAGCAGCGATAGCGGGGACATACGGGAGACCCAGTACTTC.

The J gene is TRBJ1-3, the V gene TRBV7-3; D is ambiguous. V dropped 5 bases and J dropped 0 bases, with 8 bases sitting between them. CDR1 is SGHTA, CDR2 FQGTGA, per germline. There are 14 residues in the CDR3. The CDR3 DNA follows: TGTGCCAGCAGCCCGGGTCCCTCTGGAAACACCATATATTTT. Translating gives CASSPGPSGNTIYF.

This CDR3 reads CASRTRSGGTDTQYF. The CDR3 coding sequence is TGTGCCAGCAGGACCCGGAGTGGTGGCACAGATACGCAGTATTTT. V usage is TRBV12-3 or TRBV12-4 and J usage is TRBJ2-3; D gene unclear. CDR3 length: 15 amino acids. V shed 6 bases and J shed 1 base, with 14 bases lying between them.

This clonotype was seen more than once but under ten times. The rearrangement links TRBV4-1 to TRBJ1-1; the D is unclear. Germline loops: CDR1 MGHRA, CDR2 YSYEKL. Trimming took off 5 bases at V and 0 bases at J, with 7 bases between the two ends. The CDR3 length is 13 residues. The CDR3 loop reads CASSYWVNTEAFF. Here the CDR3 DNA reads TGCGCCAGCAGCTATTGGGTGAACACTGAAGCTTTCTTT.